A single sample is the source of the 30 T cell receptor beta chains below, sequenced in a study of early T cells in non-severe SARS-CoV-2 infection. Using its own MiXCR run on the 5' RACE reads, TCRdb lists one record per CDR3 protein. The table records under 50,000 distinct CDR3 sequences, roughly 4% of them present only once. Sample: whole blood. These receptors were obtained from an adult who was a healthcare worker with PCR-confirmed SARS-CoV-2 infection or an uninfected control (not recorded which).

This clonotype was observed at least ten times. The chain combines TRBV10-3 with TRBJ1-1; 9 bases fit TRBD1. J lost 4 bases, V lost 6 bases, and 9 bases had no gene match. The length of the CDR3 is 15 residues. The germline CDR1 and CDR2 sequences are ENHRY and SYGVKD. The CDR3 loop is CAISQVSGQGTEAFF. CDR3 DNA sequence: TGTGCCATCAGCCAAGTGTCGGGACAGGGCACTGAAGCTTTCTTT.

This clonotype was seen many times. The V call is TRBV5-1, the J call TRBJ2-7; D gene uncertain. The CDR3 consists of 12 residues. V was cut by 5 bases and J by 5 bases, with 11 bases left in between. Germline CDR1 reads SGHRS; CDR2 reads YFSETQ. CDR3 DNA: TGCGCCAGCAGTCCAAATCCCCACGAGCAGTACTTC. Translation: CASSPNPHEQYF.

Many counts were recorded for this clonotype. The chain is built from TRBV12-5 and TRBJ1-2; tentatively, D is TRBD1 (5 bases). This CDR3 has 13 amino acids. V was pared by 1 base and J by 11 bases, with 14 bases between. Germline V gene lookup returns CDR1 LGHNT and CDR2 FRNRAP. The CDR3 DNA reads TGTGCTAGTGGTTTGGGGGGCTCTATTGGGTACACCTTC. Protein: CASGLGGSIGYTF.

J is TRBJ1-1 and V is TRBV14, with 7 positions matching TRBD1. In germline, CDR1 is SGHDN, CDR2 FVKESK. J was trimmed by 5 bases and V by 2 bases; bases with no gene match: 8. This CDR3 has 15 residues. CDR3 amino acids: CASSQFLTGETEAFF. In DNA form, the CDR3 reads TGTGCCAGCAGCCAATTCCTTACAGGGGAAACTGAAGCTTTCTTT. Drawing the rest from reference TRBV14 and TRBJ1-1, the complete variable domain is EAGVTQFPSHSVIEKGQTVTLRCDPISGHDNLYWYRRVMGKEIKFLLHFVKESKQDESGMPNNRFLAERTGGTYSTLKVQPAELEDSGVYFCASSQFLTGETEAFFGQGTRLTVV.

This clonotype was seen more than once but under ten times. V is TRBV7-9 and J is TRBJ1-1; D unclear. Trimming left V 2 bases short and J 10 bases short, with 17 bases between. The CDR3 runs to 14 residues. Germline V CDR1 and CDR2: SEHNR, FQNEAQ (reference sequence). The CDR3 nucleotides are TGTGCCAGCAGCTTATCACTAGACGAGGAGGTAGCTTTCTTT. Translating gives CASSLSLDEEVAFF.

This clonotype was detected many times. The V call is TRBV13, the J call TRBJ2-3; 8 bases map to TRBD1. Trimming cost V 1 base and J 6 bases; bases outside gene matches: 6. CDR1 is PRHDT, CDR2 FYEKMQ, per germline (reference sequence). This CDR3 region has 15 residues. The CDR3 here is CASSLATTGADTQYF. The DNA of the CDR3 is TGTGCCAGCAGCTTAGCCACGACAGGGGCCGATACGCAGTATTTT. Using reference TRBV13 and TRBJ2-3 for the parts outside the CDR3, the full variable domain is AAGVIQSPRHLIKEKRETATLKCYPIPRHDTVYWYQQGPGQDPQFLISFYEKMQSDKGSIPDRFSAQQFSDYHSELNMSSLELGDSALYFCASSLATTGADTQYFGPGTRLTVL.

This clonotype was counted at least ten times. The CDR3 bases are TGTGCCAGCAGCAGACAGGGAGTAGGGAAAGCTTTCTTT. As protein: CASSRQGVGKAFF. This chain joins TRBV5-5 and TRBJ1-1; 7 bases fit TRBD1. The CDR3 covers 13 residues. The germline V gene encodes CDR1 SGHKS and CDR2 YYEKEE (reference sequence). The V gene end was trimmed by 4 bases and the J gene end by 9 bases; junction bases not matched to a gene: 9.

In its sample, this clonotype was seen many times. In DNA form, the CDR3 reads TGTGCCAGCAGCATCACCGGTGGGGCCAGGGAGCTGTTTTTT. Protein: CASSITGGARELFF. The chain recombines TRBV14 with TRBJ2-2, with D tentatively TRBD1 (5 bases). CDR3 length: 14 amino acids. In germline, CDR1 is SGHDN, CDR2 FVKESK. V was pared by 5 bases and J by 9 bases, with 16 bases between.

This clonotype occurred many times. The chain couples TRBV20-1 to TRBJ2-3, with 13 positions matching TRBD2. This CDR3 is 15 amino acids long. The junction had 8 bases not matched to a gene; V was cut back by 5 bases and J by 6 bases. Germline V CDR1 and CDR2: DFQATT, SNEGSKA (reference sequence). DNA of the CDR3: TGCAGTGCTCCTACTAGCGGGGGGGGTCCGGATACGCAGTATTTT. This encodes CSAPTSGGGPDTQYF.

There are many counts of this clonotype. CDR3 coding DNA: TGTGCCAGCAGTCCCGCAAGAGGAAATTCAAAGAGCTATGGCTACACCTTC. Translation gives CASSPARGNSKSYGYTF. The rearrangement uses TRBV6-5 and TRBJ1-2, with unresolved D. The germline V gene encodes CDR1 MNHEY and CDR2 SVGAGI. The CDR3 length is 17 residues. V gave up 5 bases and J gave up 4 bases, with 23 bases separating them.

This clonotype was found many times. The J gene is TRBJ2-5, the V gene TRBV5-1, with 8 bases fitting TRBD1. The V gene's germline CDR1 is SGHRS and CDR2 YFSETQ. Unmatched junction bases numbered 5, after V lost 5 bases and J lost 2 bases. This CDR3 has 14 amino acids. CDR3 amino acids: CASRIQGGQETQYF. The CDR3 DNA is TGCGCCAGCAGGATACAGGGGGGACAAGAGACCCAGTACTTC.

This clonotype was seen at least ten times. The chain combines TRBV30 with TRBJ2-1; 7 nucleotides match TRBD2. This CDR3 spans 15 amino acids. V lost 5 bases, J lost 0 bases, and 7 bases stayed unmatched. Germline values: CDR1 GTSNPN, CDR2 SVGIG (reference sequence). CDR3 bases: TGTGCCTGGGTCCGGGCGGGGGTCTCCTACAATGAGCAGTTCTTC. Residues: CAWVRAGVSYNEQFF.

Ten or more counts support this clonotype. The chain uses TRBV6-1 and TRBJ2-7; TRBD2 matches 14 bases. Trimming took 3 bases from V and 4 from J; bases not matched to a gene: 5. Per germline, CDR1 MNHNS and CDR2 SASEGT. The CDR3 spans 16 residues. CDR3 in DNA: TGTGCCAGCAGTGAGGGACTAGCGGGAGCGGGGTACGAGCAGTACTTC. Translating it yields CASSEGLAGAGYEQYF.

This clonotype was seen many times. The chain uses TRBV20-1 and TRBJ2-7, with 9 bases fitting TRBD2. V shed 5 bases and J 6 bases; nucleotides not matched to a gene: 14. The CDR3 has 15 amino acids. Germline CDR1 and CDR2: DFQATT and SNEGSKA (reference sequence). The CDR3 sequence is CSAPSPWRGGVEQYF. The CDR3, as DNA: TGCAGTGCTCCCTCCCCCTGGCGGGGGGGCGTCGAGCAGTACTTC.

This clonotype was seen many times. This chain links TRBV2 with TRBJ2-1; 12 bases line up with TRBD2. CDR3 size: 14 residues. The trim removed 6 bases at V and 8 bases at J, leaving 5 bases unmatched. Germline loops: CDR1 SNHLY, CDR2 FYNNEI. In DNA, the CDR3 is TGTGCCAGCAGCGAGGCTAGCGGGAGGGATGAGCAGTTCTTC. Translation: CASSEASGRDEQFF.

This clonotype was detected ten times or more. The rearrangement uses TRBV20-1 and TRBJ2-3, with 8 nucleotides matching TRBD2. The V gene's germline CDR1 is DFQATT and CDR2 SNEGSKA (reference sequence). This CDR3 region has 16 residues. After removal of 0 bases from V and 5 bases from J, the junction contained 10 bases not matched to a gene. CDR3 loop: CSARDSRAGVGDTQYF. DNA for the CDR3: TGCAGTGCTAGAGACTCAAGAGCGGGGGTTGGAGATACGCAGTATTTT.

The table lists this clonotype with many counts. V is TRBV19 and J is TRBJ2-1, with 8 bases fitting TRBD1. Trimming removed 11 bases from V and 6 bases from J; junction bases left unmatched: 12. The CDR3 totals 14 residues. CDR1 is LNHDA, CDR2 SQIVND, per germline (reference sequence). In DNA form, the CDR3 reads TGTGCCTCGTCATCGGGACAGGTTACCAATGAGCAGTTCTTC. Protein: CASSSGQVTNEQFF.

At least ten counts were recorded for this clonotype. The CDR3 region is CSVDIRNEQFF. The CDR3 nucleotides read TGCAGCGTTGATATTCGGAATGAGCAGTTCTTC. The chain has TRBV29-1 and TRBJ2-1; D ambiguous. The CDR3 length is 11 residues. Per germline, CDR1 SQVTM and CDR2 ANQGSEA. The V and J ends lost 3 bases and 7 bases respectively, with 7 bases between them.

This clonotype appeared a few times. The V and J genes are TRBV20-1 and TRBJ1-5; possibly TRBD1 for D (6 bases). This CDR3 region has 13 residues. The germline V gene encodes CDR1 DFQATT and CDR2 SNEGSKA (reference sequence). Trimming shortened V by 5 bases and J by 1 base, and 9 bases separated the two germline ends. The CDR3 DNA sequence: TGCAGTGCTGTCGGACAGAGCAATCAGCCCCAGCATTTT. Its translation: CSAVGQSNQPQHF.

This clonotype is categorized as medium-sized. J is TRBJ2-7 and V is TRBV12-3 or TRBV12-4, with D unclear. The CDR3 consists of 12 residues. V was shortened by 5 bases and J by 2 bases, with 7 bases between the two germline ends. CDR3 in DNA: TGTGCCAGCAGTCAGACCGCCTACGAGCAGTACTTC. Translating gives CASSQTAYEQYF.

About this clonotype: This may arise from a read error, as a much more abundant clone is one base away. The chain couples TRBV20-1 to TRBJ1-1, with D possibly matching TRBD1 (6 bases). This CDR3 has 14 amino acids. V was trimmed by 0 bases and J by 9 bases, leaving 17 bases between them. The V gene's germline CDR1 is DFQATT and CDR2 SNEGSKA (reference sequence). The CDR3 is CSARDQTGLGKAFF. In nucleotides, the CDR3 is TGCAGTGCTAGAGACCAGACAGGATTGGGGAAAGCTTTCTTT.

This clonotype was counted at least ten times. This chain joins TRBV7-6 and TRBJ2-3; 9 bases match TRBD1. The germline CDR1 and CDR2 sequences are SGHVS and FNYEAQ. The V gene end was trimmed by 1 base and the J gene end by 2 bases; junction bases not matched to a gene: 7. The CDR3 is 17 residues long. DNA of the CDR3: TGTGCCAGCAGCTTAGGGACGGGGACAGGGACCACAGATACGCAGTATTTT. Residues: CASSLGTGTGTTDTQYF.

This clonotype was seen more than once but under ten times. The chain joins TRBV20-1 to TRBJ2-3; the D gene is possibly TRBD2 (6 bases). Deletions cut 5 bases from V and 6 bases from J, with 21 bases between. Germline V gene data show CDR1 as DFQATT and CDR2 as SNEGSKA (reference sequence). The CDR3 loop spans 15 amino acids. Here the CDR3 DNA reads TGCAGTGCTTCTCCGGGACTCTCAGCAAGGGATACGCAGTATTTT. It codes for CSASPGLSARDTQYF.

This clonotype was counted many times. The chain employs TRBV20-1 and TRBJ1-4; no clear D. Germline-derived CDR1 and CDR2 are DFQATT and SNEGSKA (reference sequence). V was clipped by 0 bases and J by 13 bases, with 12 bases between them. This CDR3 has 12 amino acids. The DNA of the CDR3 is TGCAGTGCTAGAGAGGGTCGTACCGCACTGTTTTTT. Translated: CSAREGRTALFF.

This clonotype was observed at least ten times. The chain couples TRBV10-3 to TRBJ2-2; D may be TRBD1 (6 bases). The CDR3 loop spans 14 amino acids. Deletions cut 2 bases from V and 3 bases from J, with 7 bases between. The germline V gene encodes CDR1 ENHRY and CDR2 SYGVKD. CDR3 amino acids: CAISEAGDTGELFF. The CDR3 DNA is TGTGCCATCAGTGAGGCAGGGGACACCGGGGAGCTGTTTTTT.

In this sample, this clonotype turned up many times. The chain uses TRBV6-6 and TRBJ1-1; D unresolved. Germline CDR1 MNHNY, CDR2 SVGAGI (reference sequence). V was trimmed by 2 bases and J by 1 base, leaving 5 bases between them. This CDR3 is 13 amino acids long. CDR3 sequence: CASSYQKNTEAFF. As DNA, the CDR3 is TGTGCCAGCAGTTACCAGAAGAACACTGAAGCTTTCTTT.

The chain combines TRBV24-1 with TRBJ2-3, with D possibly matching TRBD2 (6 bases). V was cut by 4 bases and J by 4 bases, with 8 bases left in between. CDR3 length: 13 residues. Germline CDR1 and CDR2: KGHDR and SFDVKD. DNA of the CDR3: TGTGCCACCAGTGACGGGGGTCCAGATACGCAGTATTTT. Translated, it gives CATSDGGPDTQYF.

This clonotype was observed at least ten times. J is TRBJ1-1 and V is TRBV5-1; D is ambiguous. The CDR3 runs to 13 residues. Germline V gene lookup returns CDR1 SGHRS and CDR2 YFSETQ. V was pared by 0 bases and J by 0 bases, with 3 bases between. The CDR3 protein is CASSLEVNTEAFF. The CDR3 coding sequence is TGCGCCAGCAGCTTGGAAGTGAACACTGAAGCTTTCTTT. The complete variable domain, with remaining parts taken from reference TRBV5-1 and TRBJ1-1, reads KAGVTQTPRYLIKTRGQQVTLSCSPISGHRSVSWYQQTPGQGLQFLFEYFSETQRNKGNFPGRFSGRQFSNSRSEMNVSTLELGDSALYLCASSLEVNTEAFFGQGTRLTVV.

There are a few counts of this clonotype. V and J are TRBV5-4 and TRBJ2-5; 14 bases align to TRBD2. The J segment lost 2 bases and the V segment lost 3 bases, leaving 6 bases of the junction unmatched. Germline assignment: CDR1 SGHNT and CDR2 YYREEE (reference sequence). This CDR3 has 17 residues. As DNA, the CDR3 is TGTGCCAGCAGCTCGGGGACTAGCGGGGGACGTCAAGAGACCCAGTACTTC. Protein product: CASSSGTSGGRQETQYF.

A few counts support this clonotype. The rearrangement joins TRBV12-3 or TRBV12-4 to TRBJ1-2; a weak D match, TRBD1 (5 bases). V lost 6 bases to trimming and J lost 4 bases, with 12 bases between them. There are 13 residues in the CDR3. Here the CDR3 reads CASRLTGIYGYTF. The CDR3 nucleotides read TGTGCCAGCAGGCTCACAGGAATCTATGGCTACACCTTC.